The T cell receptor beta chain described here comes from a study of blood T cell repertoires in COVID-19 (dated by TCRdb to about 2020). The study in broad terms: Samples covering the acute and convalescent phases of COVID-19 were provided by collaborators in the United States, Italy and Spain. A freely available public database, intended as a resource for researchers studying the immune response to SARS-CoV-2, is where the repertoires were released. The prospective study material was composed of cDNA or gDNA derived from T cells, B-cell-depleted T cells, or PBMCs. Subjects who had been exposed to COVID-19, were actively infected with it, or had recovered from it provided the deeply sampled blood TCRbeta repertoires that made up the dataset. HLA class I and class II types, where available, came from metadata supplied by the sample provider rather than from assay-based typing. Samples were obtained from the ongoing ImmuneRACE study (first 160 participants) and from about 1,300 subjects provided by 6 global collaborators. A de-identified subject ID, COVID-19 status, age in years and sex were almost always included in the sample metadata. General conclusions and limits of the study: The amount of clinical and demographic metadata varied by source and participant and was provided uncurated.

The CDR3 starts with the cysteine, ends with the phenylalanine, and has 15 residues. The kept DNA is CDR3 alone, 45 bases in frame from the first base. The germline V gene gives CDR1 as MNHEY and CDR2 as SVGAGI. Compared with germline, V lacks 7 bases and J lacks 1 base; bases without a gene match: 9. Whole blood was collected in K2EDTA tubes by collaborating institutions according to the institutions' own protocols. For TCRbeta analysis, collaborators shipped samples in one of three forms: frozen whole blood, isolated PBMCs, or DNA extracted from either of those sample types. This clone has a single count. The antigen it binds to is not known. No quality values exist for individual bases; no much larger clone is one base distant. TCRbeta CDR3 regions were amplified from genomic DNA using the immunoSEQ Assay, a bias-controlled multiplex PCR. The study's own analysis went as follows. The number of nucleated cells in each sample was estimated by amplification of reference gene primers within the assay. To quantify the absolute abundance of each unique TCRbeta CDR3 rearrangement, sequence reads were collapsed and filtered. For each sample, productive Simpson clonality was calculated as the square root of Simpson's diversity index across productive rearrangements. The immuneACCESS repertoire file appears here via TCRdb, limited to in-frame rearrangements. These files lack a portion of the clones; in checked studies, under half of the deficit traces to unresolved V genes, and the cause of the others is not known. Clone size and V and J calls were adopted from that table, with D and trimming inferred from the DNA. The sample table holds about 35,000 clones, of which over 75% were seen once. The ten biggest clones cover 40% to 50% of the sample.

The V gene is TRBV6-5 and the J gene is TRBJ1-2, with 7 bases matching TRBD1. Sequences were obtained from peripheral blood. This sequence was found in a human donor in a cohort sampled during active COVID-19. The DNA sequence follows: TGTGCCAGCACACAGGGGCCGACCTTTAACTATGGCTACACCTTC. Translation gives CASTQGPTFNYGYTF.